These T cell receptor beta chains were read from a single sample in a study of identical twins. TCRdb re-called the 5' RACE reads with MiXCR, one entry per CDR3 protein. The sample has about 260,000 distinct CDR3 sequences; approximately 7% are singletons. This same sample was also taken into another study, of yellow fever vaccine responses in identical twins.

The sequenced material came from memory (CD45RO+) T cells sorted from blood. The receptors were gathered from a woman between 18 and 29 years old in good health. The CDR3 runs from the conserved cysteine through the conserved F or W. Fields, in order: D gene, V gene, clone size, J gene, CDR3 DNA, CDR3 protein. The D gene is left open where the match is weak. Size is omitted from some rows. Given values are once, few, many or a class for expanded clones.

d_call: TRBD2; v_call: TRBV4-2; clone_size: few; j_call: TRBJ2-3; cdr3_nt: TGTGCCAGCAGCCAAGAAGGGCGGGTAGCGGGGGGCCCGACAGATACGCAGTATTTT; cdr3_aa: CASSQEGRVAGGPTDTQYF
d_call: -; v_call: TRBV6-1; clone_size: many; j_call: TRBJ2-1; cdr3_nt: TGTGCCAGCAGTGAAGGGCAGGGCACGGCCGATGAGCAGTTCTTC; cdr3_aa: CASSEGQGTADEQFF
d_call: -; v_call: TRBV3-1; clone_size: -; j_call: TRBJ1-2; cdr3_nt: TGTGCCAGCAGCCACCTGACACGCCTGAGGGATGACTACACCTTC; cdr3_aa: CASSHLTRLRDDYTF
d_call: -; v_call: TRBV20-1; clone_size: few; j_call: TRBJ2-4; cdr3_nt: TGCAGTGCTAGGAAGGGTACGATAGCCAAAAACATTCAGTACTTC; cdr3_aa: CSARKGTIAKNIQYF
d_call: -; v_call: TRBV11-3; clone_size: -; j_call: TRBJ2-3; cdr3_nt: TGTGCCAGCAGCTACGGGACTCCCACAGATACGCAGTATTTT; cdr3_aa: CASSYGTPTDTQYF
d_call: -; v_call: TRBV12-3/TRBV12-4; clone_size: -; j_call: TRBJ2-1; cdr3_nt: TGTGCCAGCACTCCCGGGACGCACCCCAGCGATGAGCAGTTCTTC; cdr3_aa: CASTPGTHPSDEQFF
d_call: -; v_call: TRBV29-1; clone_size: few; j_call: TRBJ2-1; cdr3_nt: TGCAGCGTTGTGTGGGGCTACAATGAGCAGTTCTTC; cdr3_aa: CSVVWGYNEQFF
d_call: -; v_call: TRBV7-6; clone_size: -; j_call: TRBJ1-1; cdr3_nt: TGTGCCAGCAGCTTATTCGTGGGAGATGAAGCTTTCTTT; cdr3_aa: CASSLFVGDEAFF
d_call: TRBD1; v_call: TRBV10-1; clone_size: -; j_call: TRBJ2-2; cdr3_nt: TGCGCCAGCAGTGAGTCAACAGGGGGAAGGAACACCGGGGAGCTGTTTTTT; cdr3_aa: CASSESTGGRNTGELFF
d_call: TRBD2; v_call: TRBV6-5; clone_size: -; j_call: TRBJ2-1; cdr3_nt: TGTGCCAGCAGTTATGTCGGGACTAGCGTTAGCTCCTACAATGAGCAGTTCTTC; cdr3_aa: CASSYVGTSVSSYNEQFF
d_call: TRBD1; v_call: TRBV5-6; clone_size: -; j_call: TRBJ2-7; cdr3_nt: TGTGCCAGCAGGTCGGGACAGACAGATCACTACGAGCAGTACTTC; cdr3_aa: CASRSGQTDHYEQYF
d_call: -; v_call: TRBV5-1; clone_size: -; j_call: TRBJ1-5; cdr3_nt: TGCGCCAGCAGACGGGACGGTAATCAGCCCCAGCATTTT; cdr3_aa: CASRRDGNQPQHF
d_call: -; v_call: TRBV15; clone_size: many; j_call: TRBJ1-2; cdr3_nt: TGTGCCACCAGCTCCGAGGCCAGGTCGGGTGGCTACACCTTC; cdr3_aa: CATSSEARSGGYTF
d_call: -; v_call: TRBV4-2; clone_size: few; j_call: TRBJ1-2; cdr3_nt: TGTGCCAGCAGCCAGCCCGGGGGGCGAAGTGATGGCTACACCTTC; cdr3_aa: CASSQPGGRSDGYTF
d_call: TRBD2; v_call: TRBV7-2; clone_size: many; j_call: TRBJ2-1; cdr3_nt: TGTGCCAGCAAACCGGGACTAGCGGACAATGAGCAGTTCTTC; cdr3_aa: CASKPGLADNEQFF
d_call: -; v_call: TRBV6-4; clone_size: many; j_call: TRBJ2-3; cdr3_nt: TGTGCCAGCAGTGACGGCGGGGGCACAGATACGCAGTATTTT; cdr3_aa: CASSDGGGTDTQYF
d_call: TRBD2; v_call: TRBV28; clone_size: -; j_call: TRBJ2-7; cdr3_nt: TGTGCCAGCAGTGAGACTAGCGGACAGTTGGGGGAGCAGTACTTC; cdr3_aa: CASSETSGQLGEQYF